The 25 T cell receptor beta chains below come from one sample, sequenced in a study of shared clonotypes between healthy human individuals. Sequenced by immunoSEQ multiplex PCR; TCRdb stores in-frame clones only, minus some. The sample includes about 480,000 clones, 70% to 80% of them seen just once. What was sequenced was PBMCs. The receptors originated from a woman aged 40 to 50 in good health. Some clones in this sample may be carry-over from other donors' samples.

V is TRBV5-6 and J is TRBJ2-7, with D perhaps matching TRBD2 (6 bases). Trimming removed 4 bases from V and 4 bases from J, with 18 bases in between. In germline, CDR1 is SGHDT, CDR2 YYEEEE. The CDR3 runs to 15 residues. CDR3 residues: CASSNRLVLSYEQYF. The CDR3 DNA is TGTGCCAGCAGCAATCGACTAGTCTTGTCGTACGAGCAGTACTTC.

The V and J genes are TRBV9 and TRBJ2-7, with 10 bases identical to TRBD2. The V and J ends lost 3 bases and 1 base, in that order; junction bases with no gene match: 4. Germline V gene lookup returns CDR1 SGDLS and CDR2 YYNGEE. CDR3 length: 15 amino acids. The CDR3 region has the DNA TGTGCCAGCAGCGCCGGGACTAGCGTTTCCTACGAGCAGTACTTC. Residues: CASSAGTSVSYEQYF.

The rearrangement joins TRBV5-1 to TRBJ2-3, with 7 bases matching TRBD2. Trimming took 4 bases from V and 3 from J; bases not matched to a gene: 11. This CDR3 contains 16 residues. The germline CDR1 and CDR2 sequences are SGHRS and YFSETQ. The CDR3 loop is CASSLGRGRSTDTQYF. CDR3 nucleotides: TGCGCCAGCAGCCTCGGGCGGGGGAGGTCGACAGATACGCAGTATTTT.

The rearrangement uses TRBV15 and TRBJ2-7; the D gene could be TRBD1 or TRBD2 (5 bases each). This CDR3 comprises 17 residues. Germline values: CDR1 LNHNV, CDR2 YYDKDF (reference sequence). V shed 1 base and J shed 0 bases, with 16 bases lying between them. CDR3 nucleotides: TGTGCCACCAGCAGAGTGGCTGGTGGGACCTCCTCCTACGAGCAGTACTTC. Translated, it gives CATSRVAGGTSSYEQYF.

Regarding this clone: It may be a read error: a sequence one base away is much more abundant. The rearrangement links TRBV11-2 to TRBJ2-3; no reliable D call. Germline CDR1 SGHAT, CDR2 FQNNGV. The CDR3 spans 14 residues. V lost 4 bases and J lost 2, with 10 bases in between. The CDR3 DNA sequence: TGTGCCAGCAGCTGGCGCCCCCCCACAGATACGCAGTATTTT. Translating gives CASSWRPPTDTQYF.

The V gene is TRBV27, the J gene TRBJ2-7; D is perhaps TRBD1 or TRBD2 (5 bases each). CDR1 is MNHEY, CDR2 SMNVEV, per germline (reference sequence). Trimming shortened V by 5 bases and J by 3 bases, and 14 bases separated the two germline ends. The CDR3 consists of 14 residues. In nucleotides, the CDR3 is TGTGCCAGCAGTGAGAGACCTGGGGGCTACGAGCAGTACTTC. Protein sequence: CASSERPGGYEQYF.

This rearrangement joins TRBV5-1 to TRBJ2-7; D unresolved. CDR1 is SGHRS, CDR2 YFSETQ, per germline. Trimming left V 3 bases short and J 4 bases short, with 17 bases between. This CDR3 has 15 amino acids. The CDR3 nucleotides are TGCGCCAGCAGCTCCCCCACGGCCGCCGTTTACGAGCAGTACTTC. The encoded protein is CASSSPTAAVYEQYF.

The chain is built from TRBV6-1 and TRBJ1-1; tentative D call: TRBD1 (6 bases). V shed 6 bases and J shed 3 bases, with 14 bases lying between them. Germline V gene lookup returns CDR1 MNHNS and CDR2 SASEGT. The CDR3 has 14 amino acids. CDR3 nucleotide sequence: TGTGCCAGCAGGGCAGGGGCCACGGACACTGAAGCTTTCTTT. This translates into CASRAGATDTEAFF.

V gene TRBV11-2 combines with J gene TRBJ1-3, with a possible D match to TRBD1 (6 bases). In germline, CDR1 is SGHAT, CDR2 FQNNGV. This CDR3 is 17 amino acids long. Trimming took off 5 bases at V and 4 bases at J, with 21 bases between the two ends. CDR3 sequence reads: CASSRWLQGREGNTIYF. The CDR3 nucleotides are TGTGCCAGCAGCCGATGGCTACAGGGTAGGGAAGGAAACACCATATATTTT.

This clone appeared a few times. V and J are TRBV6-1 and TRBJ2-6, with 7 bases matching TRBD1. V was pared by 4 bases and J by 0 bases, with 9 bases of the junction left unmatched. CDR1 is MNHNS and CDR2 is SASEGT in the germline V gene. This CDR3 region has 18 residues. Written as DNA, the CDR3 is TGTGCCAGCAGTGTCACCGGGACAGCGAGCTCTGGGGCCAACGTCCTGACTTTC. Amino acid sequence: CASSVTGTASSGANVLTF.

The V and J genes are TRBV30 and TRBJ2-7; D gene uncertain. CDR3 size: 11 residues. CDR1 and CDR2 (germline): GTSNPN, SVGIG (reference sequence). V dropped 2 bases and J dropped 5 bases, with 7 bases sitting between them. Written as DNA, the CDR3 is TGTGCCTGGAGTTTCCGCGACGAGCAGTACTTC. Protein product: CAWSFRDEQYF.

The J gene is TRBJ1-3, the V gene TRBV9, with D unclear. Trimming removed 3 bases from V and 1 base from J, with 11 bases in between. The CDR3 covers 15 residues. CDR1 is SGDLS and CDR2 is YYNGEE in the germline V gene. Written as DNA, the CDR3 is TGTGCCAGCAGCGCCCGAGGTGCTTCTGGAAACACCATATATTTT. Translating it yields CASSARGASGNTIYF.

This rearrangement joins TRBV5-4 to TRBJ1-5, with D possibly being TRBD1 (6 bases). The CDR3 contains 15 residues. Germline V gene data show CDR1 as SGHNT and CDR2 as YYREEE (reference sequence). Trimming left V 0 bases short and J 7 bases short, with 14 bases between. This CDR3 is CASSLGGAVNQPQHF. The CDR3 DNA reads as TGTGCCAGCAGCTTGGGGGGGGCGGTCAACCAGCCCCAGCATTTT.

The chain combines TRBV13 with TRBJ2-2; a weak D match, TRBD1 (6 bases). This CDR3 is 16 amino acids long. The germline V gene has CDR1 PRHDT and CDR2 FYEKMQ (reference sequence). With 0 bases removed from V and 4 bases from J, the gap between germline ends came to 12 bases. The CDR3 reads CASSLGGGVGTGELFF. The DNA of the CDR3 is TGTGCCAGCAGCTTAGGAGGGGGAGTAGGCACCGGGGAGCTGTTTTTT.

The chain carries TRBV2 and TRBJ2-2, with D tentatively TRBD2 (5 bases). The germline V gene has CDR1 SNHLY and CDR2 FYNNEI. Trimming stripped 6 bases from V and 3 bases from J, with 11 bases between. This CDR3 region has 14 residues. The CDR3 nucleotides read TGTGCCAGCAGCCAGGACTTGTACACCGGGGAGCTGTTTTTT. As protein: CASSQDLYTGELFF.

The chain has TRBV7-9 and TRBJ2-3, with TRBD2 identical over 9 bases. Germline V gene sequence: CDR1 SEHNR, CDR2 FQNEAQ (reference sequence). The CDR3 is made up of 16 amino acids. Trimming removed 0 bases from V and 4 bases from J; junction bases left unmatched: 5. The CDR3 nucleotides are TGTGCCAGCAGCTTAGCGCTTAGCGGGAGTGCAGATACGCAGTATTTT. Protein product: CASSLALSGSADTQYF.

This clone showed up many times. The rearrangement joins TRBV6-1 to TRBJ2-2, with 10 bases that match TRBD2. Per germline, CDR1 MNHNS and CDR2 SASEGT. Losses at the gene ends were 3 bases for V and 4 bases for J; bases not matched to a gene: 5. The CDR3 totals 16 residues. CDR3 loop: CASSDISGRSTGELFF. Here the CDR3 DNA reads TGTGCCAGCAGTGACATTAGCGGGAGGAGCACCGGGGAGCTGTTTTTT.

The table lists this clone with a count of one. V gene TRBV7-9 combines with J gene TRBJ2-5; 7 positions agree with TRBD2. This CDR3 has 14 residues. Trimming at V came to 4 bases and at J to 3 bases, leaving 5 bases not matched to a gene. The V gene's germline CDR1 is SEHNR and CDR2 FQNEAQ (reference sequence). The CDR3 protein is CASSSAGVEETQYF. CDR3 coding DNA: TGTGCCAGCAGCTCGGCGGGAGTGGAAGAGACCCAGTACTTC.

The genes are TRBV28 and TRBJ2-2; 9 nucleotides agree with TRBD2. V was pared by 1 base and J by 1 base, with 1 base of the junction left unmatched. Germline V CDR1 and CDR2: MDHEN, SYDVKM. The CDR3 runs to 16 residues. The CDR3, as DNA: TGTGCCAGCAGTTTATCGACTAGCGGGAACACCGGGGAGCTGTTTTTT. Residues: CASSLSTSGNTGELFF.

The chain joins TRBV13 to TRBJ2-2; 10 bases align to TRBD2. J gave up 3 bases and V 5 bases, and 9 bases lay outside the gene matches. Looked up from germline, CDR1 is PRHDT and CDR2 is FYEKMQ (reference sequence). This CDR3 comprises 17 residues. The CDR3 DNA follows: TGTGCCAGCAGCCTAGCGGGAGTCGGCTCTTACACCGGGGAGCTGTTTTTT. It translates to CASSLAGVGSYTGELFF.

This clone was recorded a few times. This chain links TRBV15 with TRBJ2-7; TRBD1 matches at 9 bases. With V trimmed by 0 bases and J by 5 bases, 5 bases remained unmatched. CDR1 and CDR2 from the germline V gene are LNHNV and YYDKDF (reference sequence). The CDR3 totals 15 residues. The CDR3: CATSRDTGGRDEQYF. The CDR3 DNA is TGTGCCACCAGCAGAGATACAGGGGGCAGGGACGAGCAGTACTTC.

The J gene is TRBJ2-5, the V gene TRBV5-1, with TRBD2 matching over 12 bases. The CDR3 is 16 residues long. The V gene's germline CDR1 is SGHRS and CDR2 YFSETQ. The J segment lost 3 bases and the V segment lost 2 bases, leaving 5 bases of the junction unmatched. This CDR3 reads CASSLARTSGKETQYF. Written as DNA, the CDR3 is TGCGCCAGCAGCTTAGCCCGGACTAGCGGGAAAGAGACCCAGTACTTC. Using reference TRBV5-1 and TRBJ2-5 for the parts outside the CDR3, the full variable domain is KAGVTQTPRYLIKTRGQQVTLSCSPISGHRSVSWYQQTPGQGLQFLFEYFSETQRNKGNFPGRFSGRQFSNSRSEMNVSTLELGDSALYLCASSLARTSGKETQYFGPGTRLLVL.

The chain has TRBV5-4 and TRBJ2-1; D ambiguous. Germline-derived CDR1 and CDR2 are SGHNT and YYREEE (reference sequence). The CDR3 length is 12 residues. The V gene lost 0 bases and the J gene lost 10 bases, with 8 bases spanning the gap. The CDR3 protein is CASSLDNLEQFF. The DNA of the CDR3 is TGTGCCAGCAGCTTGGACAACTTGGAGCAGTTCTTC.

The chain uses TRBV19 and TRBJ1-4; 8 bases are a match to TRBD1. Germline CDR1 is LNHDA and CDR2 is SQIVND (reference sequence). The length of the CDR3 is 14 residues. The V gene end was trimmed by 3 bases and the J gene end by 8 bases; junction bases not matched to a gene: 5. The CDR3 region is CASSMDRVPEKLFF. The CDR3 DNA reads TGTGCCAGTAGTATGGACAGGGTGCCCGAAAAACTGTTTTTT. Full variable domain (remainder filled in from reference TRBV19 and TRBJ1-4): DGGITQSPKYLFRKEGQNVTLSCEQNLNHDAMYWYRQDPGQGLRLIYYSQIVNDFQKGDIAEGYSVSREKKESFPLTVTSAQKNPTAFYLCASSMDRVPEKLFFGSGTQLSVL.

V and J are TRBV18 and TRBJ2-1; no reliable D call. Trimming took off 5 bases at V and 0 bases at J, with 11 bases between the two ends. CDR3 length: 15 residues. The germline V gene has CDR1 KGHSH and CDR2 LQKENI. CDR3 sequence: CASSAQASSYNEQFF. In nucleotides, the CDR3 is TGTGCCAGCTCAGCCCAGGCCAGCTCCTACAATGAGCAGTTCTTC. Full variable domain (remainder filled in from reference TRBV18 and TRBJ2-1): NAGVMQNPRHLVRRRGQEARLRCSPMKGHSHVYWYRQLPEEGLKFMVYLQKENIIDESGMPKERFSAEFPKEGPSILRIQQVVRGDSAAYFCASSAQASSYNEQFFGPGTRLTVL.